These T cell receptor beta chains were read from a single sample in a study of cytomegalovirus exposure and HLA in healthy donors. The method was immunoSEQ multiplex PCR; TCRdb's version includes in-frame clones alone and lacks a portion of them. Of under 200,000 clones detected, approximately 77% appear once; the ten largest clones hold 7% to 9%. The sample consisted of PBMCs. The receptor set was obtained from a male donor in good health and CMV-seropositive. Each CDR3 is given with its conserved first and last residue. A D gene is named only where the DNA matches it firmly. Where a row states a size, it is once, few, many or the class of an expanded clone; other rows omit it.

v_gene	abundance	d_gene	j_gene	CDR3aa	CDR3nt
TRBV6-1	-	-	TRBJ2-7	CASSVIHSNEQYF	TGTGCCAGCAGTGTTATCCATAGCAACGAGCAGTACTTC
TRBV20-1	-	-	TRBJ2-7	CSARRQGQQYF	TGCAGTGCTAGGCGCCAGGGCCAGCAGTACTTC
TRBV19	-	TRBD1	TRBJ1-5	CASRRGHNGQPQHF	TGTGCCAGTAGGAGGGGGCACAACGGTCAGCCCCAGCATTTT
TRBV6-1	few	-	TRBJ2-7	CASSEPDEQYF	TGTGCCAGCAGTGAACCCGACGAGCAGTACTTC
TRBV2	-	-	TRBJ1-1	CASKARGVGNTEAFF	TGTGCCAGCAAGGCCAGGGGAGTAGGGAACACTGAAGCTTTCTTT
TRBV7-6	-	TRBD2	TRBJ2-7	CASSSIAGGTGEQYF	TGTGCCAGCAGCTCAATAGCGGGGGGCACGGGCGAGCAGTACTTC
TRBV7-8	few	TRBD1	TRBJ1-5	CASSARTGRNQPQHF	TGTGCCAGCAGCGCACGGACAGGGCGGAATCAGCCCCAGCATTTT
TRBV6-6	-	-	TRBJ2-2	CASNMGPATGELFF	TGTGCCAGCAATATGGGGCCGGCCACCGGGGAGCTGTTTTTT
TRBV18	-	TRBD2	TRBJ2-5	CASWPGLAQETQYF	TGTGCCAGCTGGCCGGGACTAGCCCAAGAGACCCAGTACTTC
TRBV4-1	few	TRBD1	TRBJ1-4	CASKKTGVEEKLFF	TGCGCCAGCAAAAAGACAGGGGTGGAGGAAAAACTGTTTTTT
TRBV27	-	-	TRBJ1-5	CASSLGGRHQPQHF	TGTGCCAGCAGTTTGGGGGGGCGCCATCAGCCCCAGCATTTT